These 5 T cell receptor beta chains originate from one sample sequenced in a study of shared clonotypes between healthy human individuals. TCRdb's copy holds only in-frame clones and misses some; the assay was immunoSEQ multiplex PCR. The sample lists 1,400,000 or so clones, 98% occurring once. Sequencing was carried out using naive CD4+ T cells sorted from blood. This sample's subset: CD45RA+ positively selected. Receptors originate from a man aged 25 to 45 in good health.

This chain links TRBV2 with TRBJ1-1; 8 nucleotides match TRBD1. The CDR3 is made up of 13 amino acids. The germline V gene encodes CDR1 SNHLY and CDR2 FYNNEI. V was clipped by 6 bases and J by 4 bases; unmatched bases: 4. The CDR3 sequence is CASSPDRATEAFF. The CDR3 DNA reads TGTGCCAGCAGCCCGGACAGGGCCACTGAAGCTTTCTTT.

This sequence joins TRBV5-1 and TRBJ1-3; D might be TRBD1 (6 bases). The V gene's germline CDR1 is SGHRS and CDR2 YFSETQ. With 4 bases removed from V and 3 bases from J, the gap between germline ends came to 17 bases. The CDR3 covers 16 residues. CDR3 sequence: CASSQTTGRGGNTIYF. The CDR3 coding sequence is TGCGCCAGCAGCCAAACGACCGGCAGGGGTGGAAACACCATATATTTT.

The V and J genes are TRBV28 and TRBJ2-5; 9 positions agree with TRBD1. CDR3 size: 14 residues. Germline CDR1 reads MDHEN; CDR2 reads SYDVKM. After removal of 5 bases from V and 14 bases from J, the junction contained 15 bases not matched to a gene. The CDR3 coding sequence is TGTGCCAGCAGTACCGGGACAGGGCTCGCCCTCTTATACTTC. Protein product: CASSTGTGLALLYF. Based on the CDR3 plus reference TRBV28 and TRBJ2-5, the full variable domain is DVKVTQSSRYLVKRTGEKVFLECVQDMDHENMFWYRQDPGLGLRLIYFSYDVKMKEKGDIPEGYSVSREKKERFSLILESASTNQTSMYLCASSTGTGLALLYFGPGTRLLVL.

This clone showed up just once. This specimen includes other DNA sequences encoding the same CDR3. V gene TRBV7-9 combines with J gene TRBJ2-5; no firm D call. The CDR3 is made up of 14 amino acids. The V gene's germline CDR1 is SEHNR and CDR2 FQNEAQ (reference sequence). Trimming took 0 bases from V and 1 from J, leaving 6 bases between them. The CDR3 coding sequence is TGTGCCAGCAGCTTAGCCGGCCTCCAAGAGACCCAGTACTTC. As protein: CASSLAGLQETQYF.

The V and J genes are TRBV7-2 and TRBJ2-1; weak D call: TRBD2 (6 bases). Trimming took 7 bases from V and 4 from J, leaving 17 bases between them. The CDR3 extends over 15 amino acids. Germline V gives CDR1 SGHTA, CDR2 FQGNSA. CDR3 in amino acids: CASTRWRVEYNEQFF. The CDR3 nucleotides read TGTGCCAGCACCCGATGGAGGGTTGAGTACAATGAGCAGTTCTTC.